This record concerns one T cell receptor (beta chain) sequence. Its antigen is as yet unknown. It was with 60 Vbeta and 13 Jbeta primers that the PCR ran. The repertoire was sequenced with immunoSEQ multiplex PCR; TCRdb's copy has only in-frame clones and lacks some. The sample lists around 230,000 clones, about three quarters occurring once. This sample is part of a study of cytomegalovirus exposure and HLA in healthy donors. Germline V gene sequence: CDR1 MGHRA, CDR2 YSYEKL. The CDR3 has 18 residues. The V segment lost 0 bases and the J segment 5 bases; nucleotides outside the gene matches: 14. Overall study results and limits: A later analysis linked a missense variant in DCLRE1C to the trimming of TCR beta V and J genes.

This clonotype was sampled from a male donor in good health and CMV-seronegative. The sample comprised PBMCs. The chain is built from TRBV4-1 and TRBJ2-5; 8 bases align to TRBD1. CDR3 nucleotide sequence: TGCGCCAGCAGCCAAGAACTCCCTGGACAGGGTGTTAAGGAGACCCAGTACTTC. Protein: CASSQELPGQGVKETQYF.